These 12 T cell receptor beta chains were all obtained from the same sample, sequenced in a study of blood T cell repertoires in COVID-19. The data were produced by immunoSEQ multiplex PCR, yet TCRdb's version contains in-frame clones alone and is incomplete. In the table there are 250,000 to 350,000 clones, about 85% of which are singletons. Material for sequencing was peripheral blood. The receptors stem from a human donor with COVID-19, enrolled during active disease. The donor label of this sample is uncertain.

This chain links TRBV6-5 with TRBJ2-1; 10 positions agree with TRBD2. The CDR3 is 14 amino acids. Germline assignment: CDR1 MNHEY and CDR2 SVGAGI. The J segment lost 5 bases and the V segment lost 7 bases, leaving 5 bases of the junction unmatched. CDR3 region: CASTYSGRDNEQFF. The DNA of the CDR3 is TGTGCCAGCACCTACAGCGGGAGGGACAATGAGCAGTTCTTC.

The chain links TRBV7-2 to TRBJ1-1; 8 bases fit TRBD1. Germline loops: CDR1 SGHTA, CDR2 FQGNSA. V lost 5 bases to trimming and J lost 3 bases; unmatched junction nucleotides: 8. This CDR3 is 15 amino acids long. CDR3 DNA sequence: TGTGCCAGCAGCGCAACAGGGGGGGGTGACACTGAAGCTTTCTTT. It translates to CASSATGGGDTEAFF.

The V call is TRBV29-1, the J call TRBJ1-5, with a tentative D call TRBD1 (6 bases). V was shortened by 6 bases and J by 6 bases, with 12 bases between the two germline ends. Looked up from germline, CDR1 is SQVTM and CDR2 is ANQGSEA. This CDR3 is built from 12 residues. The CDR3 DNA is TGCAGCGTCCAGGGGAGCGGTCAGCCCCAGCATTTT. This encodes CSVQGSGQPQHF.

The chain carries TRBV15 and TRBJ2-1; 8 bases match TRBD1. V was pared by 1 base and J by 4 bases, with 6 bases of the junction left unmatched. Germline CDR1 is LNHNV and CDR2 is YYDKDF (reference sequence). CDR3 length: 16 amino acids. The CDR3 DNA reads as TGTGCCACCAGCAGAGGGGGGGACAGGAGATACAATGAGCAGTTCTTC. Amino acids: CATSRGGDRRYNEQFF.

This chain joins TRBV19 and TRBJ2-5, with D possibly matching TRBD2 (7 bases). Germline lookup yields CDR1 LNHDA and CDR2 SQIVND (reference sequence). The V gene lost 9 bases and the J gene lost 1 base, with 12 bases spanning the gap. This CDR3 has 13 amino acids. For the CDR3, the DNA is TGTGCCAGCTCCGGGGGGCTCCAAGAGACCCAGTACTTC. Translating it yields CASSGGLQETQYF. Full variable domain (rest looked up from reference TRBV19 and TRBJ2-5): DGGITQSPKYLFRKEGQNVTLSCEQNLNHDAMYWYRQDPGQGLRLIYYSQIVNDFQKGDIAEGYSVSREKKESFPLTVTSAQKNPTAFYLCASSGGLQETQYFGPGTRLLVL.

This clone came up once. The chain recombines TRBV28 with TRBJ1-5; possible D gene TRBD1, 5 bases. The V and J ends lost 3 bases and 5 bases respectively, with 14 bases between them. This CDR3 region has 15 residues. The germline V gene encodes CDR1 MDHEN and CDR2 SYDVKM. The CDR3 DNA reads TGTGCCAGCAGTTTCAGGACCAAGGGGCATCAGCCCCAGCATTTT. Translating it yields CASSFRTKGHQPQHF.

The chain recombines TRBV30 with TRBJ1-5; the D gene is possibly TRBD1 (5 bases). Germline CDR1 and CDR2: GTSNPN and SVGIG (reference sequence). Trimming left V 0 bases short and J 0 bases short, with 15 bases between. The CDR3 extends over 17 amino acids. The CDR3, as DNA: TGTGCCTGGAGTGTAGGTGGACAAAGGTTTAGCAATCAGCCCCAGCATTTT. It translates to CAWSVGGQRFSNQPQHF.

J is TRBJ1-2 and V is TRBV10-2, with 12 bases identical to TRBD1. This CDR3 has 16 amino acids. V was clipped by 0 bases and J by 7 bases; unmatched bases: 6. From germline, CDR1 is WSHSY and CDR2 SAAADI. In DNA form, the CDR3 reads TGCGCCAGCAGTGAGTCCGGGACAGGGGGCATGAGTGGCTACACCTTC. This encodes CASSESGTGGMSGYTF.

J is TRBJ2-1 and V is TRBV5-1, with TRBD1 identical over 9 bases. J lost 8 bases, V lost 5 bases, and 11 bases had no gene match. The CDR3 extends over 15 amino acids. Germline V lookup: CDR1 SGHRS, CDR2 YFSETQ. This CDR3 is CASSPAGTGLDEQFF. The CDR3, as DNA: TGCGCCAGCAGTCCCGCCGGGACAGGGCTCGATGAGCAGTTCTTC.

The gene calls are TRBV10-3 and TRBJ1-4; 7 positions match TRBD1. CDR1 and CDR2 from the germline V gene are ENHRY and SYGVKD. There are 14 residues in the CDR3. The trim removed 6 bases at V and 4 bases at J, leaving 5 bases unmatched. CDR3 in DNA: TGTGCCATCAGCGGGACAGCTCATAATGAAAAACTGTTTTTT. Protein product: CAISGTAHNEKLFF.

In nucleotides, the CDR3 is TGTGCCAGCAGCTTGGGGTCGGGGGAGCAGTACTTC. It translates to CASSLGSGEQYF. The chain is built from TRBV5-4 and TRBJ2-7, with D possibly being TRBD2 (5 bases). The CDR3 runs 12 residues. CDR1 SGHNT and CDR2 YYREEE come from the germline V gene (reference sequence). Trimming cost V 0 bases and J 7 bases, with 8 bases left between them.

The CDR3 DNA is TGTGCCAGCAGTTTAAATCAGGGGGTGCGAGAAAAACTGTTTTTT. Translating gives CASSLNQGVREKLFF. This chain uses TRBV27 with TRBJ1-4; 7 bases map to TRBD1. V shed 2 bases and J 8 bases; nucleotides not matched to a gene: 8. Germline V lookup: CDR1 MNHEY, CDR2 SMNVEV (reference sequence). The CDR3 runs 15 residues.